These 9 T cell receptor beta chains came from one sample sequenced in a study of T cells in Graves' hyperthyroidism and ophthalmopathy. Template material for amplifying TCR beta CDR3 regions consisted of RNA transcripts. An initial round of RT-PCR targeting the TCR CDR3 relied on the HTBI primer set. TCRdb recomputed calls from the multiplex PCR reads with MiXCR, one row per CDR3 protein. The table shows hundreds of thousands of distinct CDR3 sequences, with approximately 40% occurring only once. Material for sequencing was blood. The receptors were sampled from a woman aged 35 to 49 with Graves' hyperthyroidism.

The rearrangement uses TRBV6-2 or TRBV6-3 and TRBJ1-1; possibly TRBD1 for D (5 bases). Germline CDR1 and CDR2: MNHEY and SVGEGT. This CDR3 is built from 14 residues. V was pared by 7 bases and J by 0 bases, with 12 bases between. In nucleotides, the CDR3 is TGTGCCAGCAACCCGGACAAATTGAACACTGAAGCTTTCTTT. It is translated as CASNPDKLNTEAFF.

This rearrangement joins TRBV5-1 to TRBJ2-7; no reliable D call. Germline CDR1 SGHRS, CDR2 YFSETQ. Between the trimmed V and J ends, which lost 3 bases and 4 bases, there was a span of 11 bases. CDR3 length equals 13 residues. The chain's CDR3 is CASSWEGSYEQYF. Here the CDR3 DNA reads TGCGCCAGCAGCTGGGAAGGTAGTTACGAGCAGTACTTC. The full variable domain, completed using reference TRBV5-1 and TRBJ2-7, is KAGVTQTPRYLIKTRGQQVTLSCSPISGHRSVSWYQQTPGQGLQFLFEYFSETQRNKGNFPGRFSGRQFSNSRSEMNVSTLELGDSALYLCASSWEGSYEQYFGPGTRLTVT.

This clonotype was found a few times. This chain joins TRBV4-3 and TRBJ2-7; TRBD1 is a possible D gene (6 bases). Per germline, CDR1 LGHNA and CDR2 YSLEER. V lost 3 bases, J lost 3 bases, and 12 bases lay in between. This CDR3 is built from 14 residues. CDR3 sequence (DNA): TGCGCCAGCAGCCAGGGGGACACCTTCTACGAGCAGTACTTC. Its protein is CASSQGDTFYEQYF.

This CDR3 is CSVCQASNSPLHF. The CDR3 coding sequence is TGCAGCGTTTGCCAGGCCTCCAATTCACCCCTCCACTTT. V usage is TRBV29-1 and J usage is TRBJ1-6; D is unresolved. V was trimmed by 5 bases and J by 7 bases, leaving 12 bases between them. This CDR3 region has 13 residues. CDR1 is SQVTM, CDR2 ANQGSEA, per germline.

The chain employs TRBV7-9 and TRBJ1-3, with TRBD1 matching 9 bases. The ends lost 4 bases at V and 4 bases at J; junction bases unmatched: 5. This CDR3 has 15 residues. In germline, CDR1 is SEHNR, CDR2 FQNEAQ (reference sequence). The DNA for the CDR3 is TGTGCCAGCAGCTACCGGGGACAGGGAGGAAACACCATATATTTT. Protein: CASSYRGQGGNTIYF.

This clonotype was seen many times. The rearrangement joins TRBV6-6 to TRBJ1-2; D unresolved. V dropped 8 bases and J dropped 3 bases, with 13 bases sitting between them. CDR1 is MNHNY and CDR2 is SVGAGI in the germline V gene (reference sequence). This CDR3 spans 13 amino acids. In DNA, the CDR3 is TGTGCCAGCGGGCCCAGGTCCGACTATGGCTACACCTTC. Amino acids: CASGPRSDYGYTF.

This clonotype came up many times. For the CDR3, the DNA is TGTGCCAGCAGCTTAGAGGGAGGGGCGTACTCTGGAAACACCATATATTTT. Protein product: CASSLEGGAYSGNTIYF. The chain combines TRBV7-6 with TRBJ1-3, with a possible D match to TRBD1 (5 bases). Germline V gene data show CDR1 as SGHVS and CDR2 as FNYEAQ. This CDR3 contains 17 residues. The germline V and J ends were trimmed by 1 base and 0 bases, with 13 bases remaining between them. Full variable domain (outside the CDR3, taken from reference TRBV7-6 and TRBJ1-3): GAGVSQSPRYKVTKRGQDVALRCDPISGHVSLYWYRQALGQGPEFLTYFNYEAQQDKSGLPNDRFSAERPEGSISTLTIQRTEQRDSAMYRCASSLEGGAYSGNTIYFGEGSWLTVV.

The V call is TRBV11-1, the J call TRBJ2-5, with no clear D. The CDR3 contains 15 residues. Trimming shortened V by 6 bases and J by 2 bases, and 16 bases separated the two germline ends. Germline V lookup: CDR1 SGHAT, CDR2 FQDESV (reference sequence). The CDR3 loop is CASSFSPSGQETQYF. CDR3 bases: TGTGCCAGCAGTTTTTCCCCTTCTGGACAAGAGACCCAGTACTTC.

Concerning this clonotype: A clone one base away is much larger, so this may be a read error. The rearrangement uses TRBV2 and TRBJ1-2; D possibly corresponds to TRBD1 (5 bases). CDR3 length equals 13 residues. Deletions cut 8 bases from V and 6 bases from J, with 16 bases between. Germline loops: CDR1 SNHLY, CDR2 FYNNEI. Written as DNA, the CDR3 is TGTGCCAGCCGAGGACGGGGGACGAATGGCTACACCTTC. This sequence encodes CASRGRGTNGYTF.